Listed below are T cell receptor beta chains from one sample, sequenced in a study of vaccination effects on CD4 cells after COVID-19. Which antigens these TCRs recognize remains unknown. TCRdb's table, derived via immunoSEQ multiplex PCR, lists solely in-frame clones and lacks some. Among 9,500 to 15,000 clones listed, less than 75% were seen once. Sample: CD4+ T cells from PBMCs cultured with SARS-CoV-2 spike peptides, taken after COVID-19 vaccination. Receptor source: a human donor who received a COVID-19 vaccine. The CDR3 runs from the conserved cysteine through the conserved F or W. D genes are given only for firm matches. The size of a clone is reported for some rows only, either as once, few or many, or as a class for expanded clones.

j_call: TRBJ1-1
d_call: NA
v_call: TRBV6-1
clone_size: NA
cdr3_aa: CASSDPLRGRTHEAFF
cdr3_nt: TGTGCCAGCAGTGATCCCTTACGGGGGAGGACCCATGAAGCTTTCTTT

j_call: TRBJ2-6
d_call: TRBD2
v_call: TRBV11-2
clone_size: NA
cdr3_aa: CASSSGLGRSGANVLTF
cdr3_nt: TGTGCCAGCAGCTCGGGACTAGGGCGTTCTGGGGCCAACGTCCTGACTTTC

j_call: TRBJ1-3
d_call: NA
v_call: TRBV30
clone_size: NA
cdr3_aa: CAWSVRTAGNTIYF
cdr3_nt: TGTGCCTGGAGTGTGAGGACCGCTGGAAACACCATATATTTT

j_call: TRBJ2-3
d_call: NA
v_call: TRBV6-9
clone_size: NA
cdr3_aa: CASSGEWPATDTQYF
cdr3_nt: TGTGCCAGCAGTGGAGAGTGGCCTGCCACAGATACGCAGTATTTT

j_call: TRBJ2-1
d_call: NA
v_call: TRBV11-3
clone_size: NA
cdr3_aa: CASSFGRRGYNEQFF
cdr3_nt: TGTGCCAGCAGCTTTGGGAGGAGAGGATACAATGAGCAGTTCTTC

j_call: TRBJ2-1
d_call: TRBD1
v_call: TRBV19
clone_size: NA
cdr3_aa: CASSPQGAWQQFF
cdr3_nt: TGTGCCAGTAGTCCCCAGGGGGCCTGGCAGCAGTTCTTC

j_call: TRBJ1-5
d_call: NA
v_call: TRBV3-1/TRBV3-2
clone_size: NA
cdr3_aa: CASSQTDNQPQHF
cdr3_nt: TGTGCCAGCAGCCAGACAGACAATCAGCCCCAGCATTTT

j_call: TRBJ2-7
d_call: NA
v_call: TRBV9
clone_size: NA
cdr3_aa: CASSVEGVGEQYF
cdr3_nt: TGTGCCAGCAGCGTCGAGGGAGTGGGCGAGCAGTACTTC

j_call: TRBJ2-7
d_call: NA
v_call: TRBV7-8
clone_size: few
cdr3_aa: CASSLVTSSYEQYF
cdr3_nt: TGTGCCAGCAGCTTAGTAACATCCTCCTACGAGCAGTACTTC

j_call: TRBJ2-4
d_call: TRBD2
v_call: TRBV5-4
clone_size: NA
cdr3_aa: CASSLGSRGDKNIQYF
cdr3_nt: TGTGCCAGCAGCTTGGGTTCGCGGGGGGACAAAAACATTCAGTACTTC

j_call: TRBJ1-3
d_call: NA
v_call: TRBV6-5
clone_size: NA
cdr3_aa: CASSLGGYSGNTIYF
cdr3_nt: TGTGCCAGCAGTCTTGGAGGTTACTCTGGAAACACCATATATTTT

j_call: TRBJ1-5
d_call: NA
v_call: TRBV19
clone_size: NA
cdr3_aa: CASTKGGGQPQHF
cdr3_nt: TGTGCCAGTACCAAAGGCGGGGGGCAGCCCCAGCATTTT

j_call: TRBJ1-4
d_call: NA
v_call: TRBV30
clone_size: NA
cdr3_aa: CAWSVSNRNLEKLFF
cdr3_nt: TGTGCCTGGAGTGTTTCTAACAGGAACCTTGAAAAACTGTTTTTT

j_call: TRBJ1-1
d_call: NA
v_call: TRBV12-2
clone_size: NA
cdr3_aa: CASRLREQGAPLNTEAFF
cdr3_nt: TGTGCAAGTCGCTTAAGGGAACAGGGGGCCCCCCTGAACACTGAAGCTTTCTTT

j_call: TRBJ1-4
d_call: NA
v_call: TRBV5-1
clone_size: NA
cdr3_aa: CASSLLGFREKLFF
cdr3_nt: TGCGCCAGCAGCTTGCTGGGGTTTCGCGAAAAACTGTTTTTT

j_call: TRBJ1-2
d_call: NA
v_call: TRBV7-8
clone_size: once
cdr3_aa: CASSRRRVDSYGYTF
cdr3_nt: TGTGCCAGCAGCCGACGCAGGGTCGACTCCTATGGCTACACCTTC

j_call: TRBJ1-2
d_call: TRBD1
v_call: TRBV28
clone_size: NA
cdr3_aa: CASRPATGGYGYTF
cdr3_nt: TGTGCCAGCAGACCTGCGACAGGGGGTTATGGCTACACCTTC

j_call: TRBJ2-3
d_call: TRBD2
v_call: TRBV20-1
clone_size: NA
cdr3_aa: CSASDALAGSDTQYF
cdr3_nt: TGCAGTGCTAGTGACGCACTAGCGGGTTCAGATACGCAGTATTTT

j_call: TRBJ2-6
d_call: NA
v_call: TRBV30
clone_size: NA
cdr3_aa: CAWSGQSGANVLTF
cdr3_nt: TGTGCCTGGAGTGGACAATCTGGGGCCAACGTCCTGACTTTC

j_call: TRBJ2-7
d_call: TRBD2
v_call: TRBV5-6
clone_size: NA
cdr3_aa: CASSLGLASYEQYF
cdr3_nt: TGTGCCAGCAGCTTGGGACTAGCTTCCTACGAGCAGTACTTC

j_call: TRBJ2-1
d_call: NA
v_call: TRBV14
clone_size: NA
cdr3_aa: CASRDMRGSSYNEQFF
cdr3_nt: TGTGCCAGCAGGGACATGAGGGGGAGCTCCTACAATGAGCAGTTCTTC

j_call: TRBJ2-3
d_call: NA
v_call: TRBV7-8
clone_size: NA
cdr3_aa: CASSPPGPTSTDTQYF
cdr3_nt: TGTGCCAGCAGCCCTCCGGGGCCGACTAGCACAGATACGCAGTATTTT

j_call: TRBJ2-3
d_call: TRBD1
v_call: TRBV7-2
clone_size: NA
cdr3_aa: CASSSGQGERAQYF
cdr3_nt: TGTGCCAGCAGCTCGGGGCAGGGGGAAAGGGCGCAGTATTTT

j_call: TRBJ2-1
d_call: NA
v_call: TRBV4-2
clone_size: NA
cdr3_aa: CASSQGRGSYEQFF
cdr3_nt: TGTGCCAGCAGCCAAGGTCGCGGCAGTTATGAGCAGTTCTTC

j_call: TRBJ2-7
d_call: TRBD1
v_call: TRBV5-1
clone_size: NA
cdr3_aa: CASSNRDRGRSEQYF
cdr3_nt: TGCGCCAGCAGCAACCGGGACAGGGGGCGAAGCGAGCAGTACTTC

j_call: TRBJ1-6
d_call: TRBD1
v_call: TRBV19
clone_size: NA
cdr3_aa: CASSAGNRGNNSPLHF
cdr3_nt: TGTGCCAGTAGTGCGGGAAACAGGGGCAATAATTCACCCCTCCACTTT

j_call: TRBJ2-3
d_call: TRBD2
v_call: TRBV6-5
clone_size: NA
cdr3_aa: CASSYSGAGGTDTQYF
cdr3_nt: TGTGCCAGCAGTTACTCAGGTGCGGGGGGCACAGATACGCAGTATTTT

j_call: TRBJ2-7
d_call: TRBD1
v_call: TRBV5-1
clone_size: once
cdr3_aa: CASSADRGEQYF
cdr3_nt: TGCGCCAGCAGCGCGGACAGGGGCGAGCAGTACTTC